This T cell receptor (beta chain) derives from a study of blood T cells in healthy people across ages. The second PCR ran roughly 6 to 12 cycles with a sample-barcoded 5' primer and J-beta primers. TCRdb recomputed calls from the 5' RACE reads with MiXCR, one row per CDR3 protein. The data contain about 1.7 million distinct CDR3 sequences, 28% of them singletons. With respect to this clonotype: What it recognizes is unknown.

The CDR3 contains 16 residues. The germline V and J ends were trimmed by 3 bases and 6 bases, with 20 bases remaining between them. Germline lookup yields CDR1 WSHSY and CDR2 SAAADI. The study, taken as a whole, reports: Unknown CMV status may confound age-related changes in expanded clones. Naive CD4+ cells and diversity were both higher in long-lived donors than in aged donors. Unsorted PBMC input precluded a conclusive naive versus antigen-experienced comparison.

The TCR originated in a woman in her twenties or thirties in good health. Sequences were obtained from blood. This chain connects TRBV10-2 to TRBJ1-1, with D possibly TRBD1 on 6 matching bases. The CDR3 DNA is TGCGCCAGCAGTGATTACCGAACAGGGTGGAGGGCTGAAGCTTTCTTT. This encodes CASSDYRTGWRAEAFF.